This T cell receptor beta chain was identified in a study of blood T cells in healthy people across ages. Regarding the study as a whole: Per million T cells, TCR beta diversity dropped roughly linearly as age increased.

This clonotype turned up a few times. Its target is not known. Together with a sample-barcoded 5' primer, a J-beta primer mix was included in a second PCR lasting about 7 to 11 cycles. Tagging of each cDNA molecule was performed by a template-switch adaptor with 12 random nucleotides. TCRdb reanalysed the 5' RACE reads using MiXCR and keeps one entry per CDR3 protein. This sample yields more than 700,000 distinct CDR3 sequences, of which 35% to 50% are seen a single time; roughly 20% belongs to the top ten. Sequenced input: blood. The receptor was derived from a man older than 75 in good health.

The CDR3 DNA reads as TGTGCCAGCAGCTTGACTAGCGGGAGAAGGGGCGGTAACGAGCAGTACTTC. This gives the protein CASSLTSGRRGGNEQYF. This chain links TRBV5-5 with TRBJ2-7; 11 bases line up with TRBD2. V trimming: 1 base; J trimming: 5 bases; junction bases outside the gene matches: 11. CDR3 size: 17 residues. CDR1 SGHKS and CDR2 YYEKEE come from the germline V gene (reference sequence). The full variable domain, rest sourced from reference TRBV5-5 and TRBJ2-7, is DAGVTQSPTHLIKTRGQQVTLRCSPISGHKSVSWYQQVLGQGPQFIFQYYEKEERGRGNFPDRFSARQFPNYSSELNVNALLLGDSALYLCASSLTSGRRGGNEQYFGPGTRLTVT.